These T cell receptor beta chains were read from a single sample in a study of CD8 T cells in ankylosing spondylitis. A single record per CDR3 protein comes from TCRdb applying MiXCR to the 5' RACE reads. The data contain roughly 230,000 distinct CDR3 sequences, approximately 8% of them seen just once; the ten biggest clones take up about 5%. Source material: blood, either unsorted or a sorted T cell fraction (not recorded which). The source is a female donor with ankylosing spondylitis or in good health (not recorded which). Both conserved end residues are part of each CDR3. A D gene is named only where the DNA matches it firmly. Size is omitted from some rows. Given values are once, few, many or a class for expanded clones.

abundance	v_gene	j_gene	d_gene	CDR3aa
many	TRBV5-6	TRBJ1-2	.	CASGFWQSSYGYTF
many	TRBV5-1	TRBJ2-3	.	CASSLWPASTDTQYF
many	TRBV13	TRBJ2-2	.	CASSPGGSPGELFF
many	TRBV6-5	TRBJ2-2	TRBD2	CASSYGLAGGGAGELFF
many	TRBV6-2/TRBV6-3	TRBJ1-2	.	CASRELARPYGYTF
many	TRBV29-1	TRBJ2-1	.	CSVEGHSTYNEQFF
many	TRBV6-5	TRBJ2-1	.	CASSYGREWDNEQFF
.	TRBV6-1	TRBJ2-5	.	CASEGLGETQYF
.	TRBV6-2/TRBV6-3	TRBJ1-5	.	CASSYGSVPQPQHF
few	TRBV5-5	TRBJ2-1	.	CASSYDRSSYNEQFF
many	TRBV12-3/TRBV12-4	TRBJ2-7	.	CASSFGYEQYF
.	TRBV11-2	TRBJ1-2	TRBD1	CASSSGTVYGYTF
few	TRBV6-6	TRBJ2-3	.	CASRRPASTDTQYF
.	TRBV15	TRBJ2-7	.	CNVLGGSYEQYF
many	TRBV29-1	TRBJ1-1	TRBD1	CSVDRQGNTEAFF